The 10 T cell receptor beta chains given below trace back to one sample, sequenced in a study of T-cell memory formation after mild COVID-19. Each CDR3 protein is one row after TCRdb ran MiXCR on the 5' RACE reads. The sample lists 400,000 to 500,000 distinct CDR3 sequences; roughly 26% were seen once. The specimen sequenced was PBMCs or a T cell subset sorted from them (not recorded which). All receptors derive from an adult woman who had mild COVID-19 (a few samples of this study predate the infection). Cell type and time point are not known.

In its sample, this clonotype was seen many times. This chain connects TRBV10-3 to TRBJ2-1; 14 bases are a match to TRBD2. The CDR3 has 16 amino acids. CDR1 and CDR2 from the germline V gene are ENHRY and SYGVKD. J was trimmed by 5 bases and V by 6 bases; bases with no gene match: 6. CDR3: CAISPGLAGGHNEQFF. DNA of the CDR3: TGTGCCATCAGCCCCGGACTAGCGGGGGGCCACAATGAGCAGTTCTTC.

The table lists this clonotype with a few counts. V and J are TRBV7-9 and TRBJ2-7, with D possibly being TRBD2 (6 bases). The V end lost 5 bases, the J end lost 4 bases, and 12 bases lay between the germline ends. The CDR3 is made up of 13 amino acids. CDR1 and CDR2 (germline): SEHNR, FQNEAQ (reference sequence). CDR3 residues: CASSAGQFYEQYF. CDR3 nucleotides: TGTGCCAGCAGCGCGGGGCAGTTTTACGAGCAGTACTTC.

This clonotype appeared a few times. For the CDR3, the DNA is TGTGCCAGCAGTAACTACATTCCCCTAAACGGTTACGAGCAGTACTTC. Its translation is CASSNYIPLNGYEQYF. The chain combines TRBV6-5 with TRBJ2-7; D remains ambiguous. Germline CDR1 MNHEY, CDR2 SVGAGI. Deletions cut 5 bases from V and 4 bases from J, with 21 bases between. This CDR3 region has 16 residues.

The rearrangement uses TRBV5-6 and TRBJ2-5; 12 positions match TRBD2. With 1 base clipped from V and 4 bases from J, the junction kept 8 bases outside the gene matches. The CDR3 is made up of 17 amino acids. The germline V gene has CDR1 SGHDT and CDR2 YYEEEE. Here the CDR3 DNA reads TGTGCCAGCAGCTTGCGTGCTAGCGGGGGGGCCAGAGAGACCCAGTACTTC. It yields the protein CASSLRASGGARETQYF.

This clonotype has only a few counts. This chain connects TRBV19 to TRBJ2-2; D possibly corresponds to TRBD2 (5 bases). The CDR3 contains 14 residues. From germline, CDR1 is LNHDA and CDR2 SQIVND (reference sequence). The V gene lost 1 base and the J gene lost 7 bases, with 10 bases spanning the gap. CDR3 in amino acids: CASSIGSGYGELFF. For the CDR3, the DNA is TGTGCCAGTAGTATAGGTTCGGGATACGGGGAGCTGTTTTTT.

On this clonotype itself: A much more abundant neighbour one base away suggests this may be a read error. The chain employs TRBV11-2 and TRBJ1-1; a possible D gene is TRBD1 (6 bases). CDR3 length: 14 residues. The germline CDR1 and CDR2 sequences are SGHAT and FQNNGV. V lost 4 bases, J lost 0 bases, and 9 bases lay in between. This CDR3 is CASSWGGLNTEAFF. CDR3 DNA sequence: TGTGCCAGCAGCTGGGGGGGGCTGAACACTGAAGCTTTCTTT.

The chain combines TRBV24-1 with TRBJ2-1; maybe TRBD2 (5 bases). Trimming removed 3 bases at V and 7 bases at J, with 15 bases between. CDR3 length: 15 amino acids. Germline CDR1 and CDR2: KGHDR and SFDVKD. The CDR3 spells CATSDTGRLVNEQFF. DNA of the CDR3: TGTGCCACCAGTGATACGGGAAGGCTTGTAAATGAGCAGTTCTTC.

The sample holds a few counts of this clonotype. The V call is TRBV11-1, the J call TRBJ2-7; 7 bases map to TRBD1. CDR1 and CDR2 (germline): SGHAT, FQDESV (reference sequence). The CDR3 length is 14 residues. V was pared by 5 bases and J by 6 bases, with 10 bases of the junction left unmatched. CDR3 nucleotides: TGTGCCAGCAGCACTTCGTCACAGGGGACCGAGCAGTACTTC. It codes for CASSTSSQGTEQYF.

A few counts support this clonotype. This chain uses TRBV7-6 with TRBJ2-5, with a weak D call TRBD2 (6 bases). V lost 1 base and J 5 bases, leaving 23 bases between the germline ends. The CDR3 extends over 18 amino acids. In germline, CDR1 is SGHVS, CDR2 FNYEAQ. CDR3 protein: CASSLGPTTRGAWETQYF. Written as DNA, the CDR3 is TGTGCCAGCAGCTTAGGGCCCACCACGCGGGGAGCGTGGGAGACCCAGTACTTC.

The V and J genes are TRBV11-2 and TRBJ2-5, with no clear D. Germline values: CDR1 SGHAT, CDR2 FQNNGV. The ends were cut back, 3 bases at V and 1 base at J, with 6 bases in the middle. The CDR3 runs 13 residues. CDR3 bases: TGTGCCAGCAGCTTTTGGGCCCAAGAGACCCAGTACTTC. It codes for CASSFWAQETQYF.